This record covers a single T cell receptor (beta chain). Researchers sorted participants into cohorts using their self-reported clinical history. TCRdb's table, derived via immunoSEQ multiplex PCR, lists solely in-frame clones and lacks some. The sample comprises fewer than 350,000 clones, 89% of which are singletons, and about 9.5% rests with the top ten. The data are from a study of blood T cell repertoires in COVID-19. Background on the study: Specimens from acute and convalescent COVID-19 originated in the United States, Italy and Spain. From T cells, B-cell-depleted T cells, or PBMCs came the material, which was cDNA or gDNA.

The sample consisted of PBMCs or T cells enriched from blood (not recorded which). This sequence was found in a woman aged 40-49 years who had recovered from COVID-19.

The CDR3 protein is CASSHDRGRGQPQHF. For the CDR3, the DNA is TGTGCCAGCAGCCACGACAGGGGAAGAGGGCAGCCCCAGCATTTT. The rearrangement links TRBV6-5 to TRBJ1-5; the match to TRBD1 covers 8 bases. This CDR3 is 15 amino acids long. The germline V gene has CDR1 MNHEY and CDR2 SVGAGI. V lost 6 bases to trimming and J lost 7 bases; unmatched junction nucleotides: 11.